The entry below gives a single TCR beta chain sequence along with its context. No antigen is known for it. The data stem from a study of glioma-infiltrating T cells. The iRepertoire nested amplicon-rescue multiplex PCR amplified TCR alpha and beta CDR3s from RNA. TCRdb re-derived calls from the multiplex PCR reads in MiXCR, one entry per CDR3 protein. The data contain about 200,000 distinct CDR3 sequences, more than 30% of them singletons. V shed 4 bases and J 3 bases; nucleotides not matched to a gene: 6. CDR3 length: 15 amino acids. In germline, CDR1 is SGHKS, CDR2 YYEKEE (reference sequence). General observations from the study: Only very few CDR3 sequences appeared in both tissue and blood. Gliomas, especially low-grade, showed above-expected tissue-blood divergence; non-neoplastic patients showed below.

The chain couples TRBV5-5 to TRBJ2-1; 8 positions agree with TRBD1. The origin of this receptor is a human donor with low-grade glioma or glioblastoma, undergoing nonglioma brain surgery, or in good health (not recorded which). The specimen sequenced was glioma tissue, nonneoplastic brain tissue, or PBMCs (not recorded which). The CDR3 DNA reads TGTGCCAGCAGCCCGGGACAGGCAATCTACAATGAGCAGTTCTTC. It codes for CASSPGQAIYNEQFF.